Presented here are 29 T cell receptor beta chains from one specimen sequenced in a study of blood T cell repertoires in COVID-19 (TCRdb year 2020). The library was produced with the immunoSEQ multiplex PCR assay. TCRdb provides this immuneACCESS table in a form limited to in-frame rearrangements. Some clones are lacking; in checked studies, under half of them reflect an unresolved V gene, and why the rest are absent is not known. Within this sample are just over 250,000 clones, with about 88% of them counted one time only. The ten most abundant clones make up roughly 3.9% of the sample. The sequenced sample consisted of peripheral blood. The receptors originated from a man in his sixties who had recovered from COVID-19.

J is TRBJ1-1 and V is TRBV7-8, with no clear D. Germline lookup yields CDR1 SGHVS and CDR2 FQNEAQ. V was pared by 1 base and J by 4 bases, with 16 bases between. This CDR3 has 16 residues. The CDR3 nucleotides are TGTGCCAGCAGCTTAGTTCGGGCCGTAGGGAGCACTGAAGCTTTCTTT. It encodes CASSLVRAVGSTEAFF.

The chain uses TRBV19 and TRBJ1-1, with 9 bases aligning to TRBD1. After removal of 5 bases from V and 3 bases from J, the junction contained 4 bases not matched to a gene. CDR1 LNHDA and CDR2 SQIVND come from the germline V gene (reference sequence). This CDR3 is built from 14 residues. CDR3 coding DNA: TGTGCCAGTAGTTACCGGGACAGGGACACTGAAGCTTTCTTT. Translated: CASSYRDRDTEAFF.

This clone appeared a few times. This chain joins TRBV5-4 and TRBJ2-7, with D possibly TRBD1 on 6 matching bases. The CDR3 is 16 residues long. Deletions cut 0 bases from V and 0 bases from J, with 13 bases between. CDR1 SGHNT and CDR2 YYREEE come from the germline V gene (reference sequence). In DNA form, the CDR3 reads TGTGCCAGCAGCTTGGCTTCAGGGGTGAGCTCCTACGAGCAGTACTTC. Encoded protein: CASSLASGVSSYEQYF.

The gene calls are TRBV5-8 and TRBJ1-5; 11 nucleotides line up with TRBD1. Trimming took 4 bases from V and 4 from J; bases not matched to a gene: 4. CDR3 length: 15 amino acids. Germline CDR1 reads SGHTS; CDR2 reads YDEGEE. The CDR3 loop is CASSTGDRGNQPQHF. As DNA, the CDR3 is TGTGCCAGCAGCACCGGGGACAGGGGGAATCAGCCCCAGCATTTT.

The DNA of the CDR3 is TGCGCCAGCAGTGACGGGGGTTCGCGTTACGAGCAGTACTTC. Protein: CASSDGGSRYEQYF. This chain links TRBV10-2 with TRBJ2-7; a possible D gene is TRBD2 (6 bases). There are 14 residues in the CDR3. V lost 3 bases and J lost 4, with 13 bases in between. The germline CDR1 and CDR2 sequences are WSHSY and SAAADI.

The chain employs TRBV11-1 and TRBJ2-1; no reliable D call. V was cut by 8 bases and J by 3 bases, with 8 bases left in between. Per germline, CDR1 SGHAT and CDR2 FQDESV (reference sequence). This CDR3 spans 12 amino acids. CDR3 DNA: TGTGCCAGCCAAGCCGACTACAATGAGCAGTTCTTC. Amino acid sequence: CASQADYNEQFF.

V is TRBV11-2 and J is TRBJ2-7; TRBD1 aligns across 10 bases. CDR1 SGHAT and CDR2 FQNNGV come from the germline V gene. This CDR3 is built from 17 residues. With 0 bases clipped from V and 4 bases from J, the junction kept 9 bases outside the gene matches. This chain's CDR3 is CASSLELGGTGVYEQYF. The CDR3, as DNA: TGTGCCAGCAGCTTAGAGTTAGGGGGGACAGGGGTTTACGAGCAGTACTTC.

V usage is TRBV5-4 and J usage is TRBJ2-3; 11 bases are shared with TRBD1. The CDR3 sequence is 15 residues long. Germline trimming cut 3 bases from V and 10 bases from J; bases unmatched to any gene: 10. Germline CDR1 SGHNT, CDR2 YYREEE (reference sequence). CDR3 residues: CASSWGGQGDPPQYF. CDR3 in DNA: TGTGCCAGCAGCTGGGGGGGACAGGGGGACCCCCCGCAGTATTTT. Complete variable domain (other parts from reference TRBV5-4 and TRBJ2-3): ETGVTQSPTHLIKTRGQQVTLRCSSQSGHNTVSWYQQALGQGPQFIFQYYREEENGRGNFPPRFSGLQFPNYSSELNVNALELDDSALYLCASSWGGQGDPPQYFGPGTRLTVL.

The J gene is TRBJ2-3, the V gene TRBV11-2; tentative D call: TRBD1 (6 bases). Germline V CDR1 and CDR2: SGHAT, FQNNGV. Trimming pared 5 bases from V and 4 bases from J, leaving 7 bases between. The CDR3 covers 12 residues. Here the CDR3 DNA reads TGTGCCAGCAGCCCAGGGGCAGATACGCAGTATTTT. It translates to CASSPGADTQYF.

The J gene is TRBJ1-1, the V gene TRBV27; D ambiguous. This CDR3 is built from 17 residues. Germline values: CDR1 MNHEY, CDR2 SMNVEV (reference sequence). V was shortened by 4 bases and J by 4 bases, with 22 bases between the two germline ends. The CDR3 bases are TGTGCCAGCAGTTCACGTCCGGGGTGGCAAAAGAGCACTGAAGCTTTCTTT. Its translation: CASSSRPGWQKSTEAFF.

This chain joins TRBV15 and TRBJ2-5, with TRBD1 identical over 7 bases. CDR1 is LNHNV, CDR2 YYDKDF, per germline (reference sequence). This CDR3 is built from 14 residues. With V trimmed by 4 bases and J by 3 bases, 5 bases remained unmatched. In nucleotides, the CDR3 is TGTGCCACCAGCATACCTGGACAGGAAGAGACCCAGTACTTC. Protein sequence: CATSIPGQEETQYF.

The V call is TRBV7-6, the J call TRBJ2-5; 11 nucleotides match TRBD2. V shed 3 bases and J 5 bases; nucleotides not matched to a gene: 8. This CDR3 spans 16 amino acids. The germline V gene encodes CDR1 SGHVS and CDR2 FNYEAQ. In DNA, the CDR3 is TGTGCCAGCAGCTTCCTTAGCGGGGGGGCCGGGGAGACCCAGTACTTC. Residues: CASSFLSGGAGETQYF.

In nucleotides, the CDR3 is TGTGCCAGCAGTGAACTGGGGACAGGGGGCAATGAGCAGTTCTTC. Translated, it gives CASSELGTGGNEQFF. This chain links TRBV6-1 with TRBJ2-1; TRBD1 matches at 11 bases. Per the germline V gene, CDR1 is MNHNS and CDR2 is SASEGT. The V segment lost 2 bases and the J segment 6 bases; nucleotides outside the gene matches: 3. This CDR3 is 15 amino acids long.

In nucleotides, the CDR3 is TGTGCCAGCAGTTATCTAACAGGGGAAGGTGGCTACACCTTC. As protein: CASSYLTGEGGYTF. The chain is built from TRBV6-5 and TRBJ1-2; 7 bases fit TRBD1. CDR1 MNHEY and CDR2 SVGAGI come from the germline V gene. The length of the CDR3 is 14 residues. Trimming cost V 3 bases and J 7 bases; bases outside gene matches: 8.

The chain couples TRBV24-1 to TRBJ2-7, with 8 positions matching TRBD1. CDR1 is KGHDR, CDR2 SFDVKD, per germline. Germline trimming cut 3 bases from V and 3 bases from J; bases unmatched to any gene: 6. This CDR3 has 15 amino acids. DNA for the CDR3: TGTGCCACCAGTGATACGACGACAGGGGACTACGAGCAGTACTTC. The encoded protein is CATSDTTTGDYEQYF.

This clone was counted between two and nine times. This chain links TRBV5-1 with TRBJ2-5; TRBD2 matches 7 bases. Germline trimming cut 2 bases from V and 5 bases from J; bases unmatched to any gene: 0. The CDR3 loop spans 12 amino acids. Germline lookup yields CDR1 SGHRS and CDR2 YFSETQ. The CDR3 here is CASSFSGETQYF. In nucleotides, the CDR3 is TGCGCCAGCAGCTTTAGCGGGGAGACCCAGTACTTC.

The chain links TRBV5-1 to TRBJ2-5, with 9 nucleotides matching TRBD1. The CDR3 is 15 amino acids. The J segment lost 4 bases and the V segment lost 0 bases, leaving 4 bases of the junction unmatched. The germline V gene encodes CDR1 SGHRS and CDR2 YFSETQ. The CDR3 region is CASSLGQGVGETQYF. The CDR3 nucleotides read TGCGCCAGCAGCTTGGGACAGGGGGTCGGAGAGACCCAGTACTTC.

The gene calls are TRBV13 and TRBJ1-6, with TRBD1 matching 8 bases. The CDR3 has 15 residues. Germline trimming cut 3 bases from V and 14 bases from J; bases unmatched to any gene: 12. The V gene's germline CDR1 is PRHDT and CDR2 FYEKMQ (reference sequence). The CDR3 spells CASSFKNRGMEALHF. The CDR3 DNA sequence: TGTGCCAGCAGCTTCAAGAACAGGGGGATGGAGGCCCTCCACTTT. The full variable domain, with the rest looked up from reference TRBV13 and TRBJ1-6, is AAGVIQSPRHLIKEKRETATLKCYPIPRHDTVYWYQQGPGQDPQFLISFYEKMQSDKGSIPDRFSAQQFSDYHSELNMSSLELGDSALYFCASSFKNRGMEALHFGNGTRLTVT.

This clone is labeled as medium-sized. J is TRBJ1-4 and V is TRBV6-2 or TRBV6-3; D might be TRBD1 (6 bases). The CDR3 contains 14 residues. CDR1 and CDR2 (germline): MNHEY, SVGEGT. V was cut by 5 bases and J by 2 bases, with 9 bases left in between. DNA for the CDR3: TGTGCCAGCAGTAGCAGGGGCACTAATGAAAAACTGTTTTTT. Its protein is CASSSRGTNEKLFF.

A single count supports this clone. J is TRBJ2-1 and V is TRBV2; tentatively, D is TRBD2 (6 bases). Germline CDR1 is SNHLY and CDR2 is FYNNEI. Trimming shortened V by 5 bases and J by 5 bases, and 10 bases separated the two germline ends. The CDR3 contains 13 residues. CDR3: CASSRDFHNEQFF. CDR3 DNA sequence: TGTGCCAGCAGTCGGGACTTCCACAATGAGCAGTTCTTC.

The chain links TRBV5-5 to TRBJ1-3; D not certain. CDR3 length: 15 amino acids. V shed 0 bases and J shed 0 bases, with 7 bases lying between them. CDR1 and CDR2 from the germline V gene are SGHKS and YYEKEE (reference sequence). Here the CDR3 DNA reads TGTGCCAGCAGCTTGGGTGTCAGCTCTGGAAACACCATATATTTT. Protein sequence: CASSLGVSSGNTIYF.

The sample holds one count of this clone. This chain's CDR3 is CASSRIRTGQVKTQYF. DNA of the CDR3: TGTGCCAGCAGCCGCATTCGGACAGGGCAAGTGAAGACCCAGTACTTC. This chain links TRBV7-2 with TRBJ2-5, with TRBD1 identical over 8 bases. V lost 5 bases and J lost 6; bases outside the gene matches: 14. CDR3 length: 16 amino acids. Germline CDR1 is SGHTA and CDR2 is FQGNSA.

In this sample, this clone turned up once. The chain is built from TRBV5-4 and TRBJ2-7; 8 nucleotides agree with TRBD1. The V gene's germline CDR1 is SGHNT and CDR2 YYREEE (reference sequence). This CDR3 has 14 residues. The trim removed 5 bases at V and 7 bases at J, leaving 11 bases unmatched. CDR3 protein: CASSAGQAKREQYF. The CDR3 nucleotides read TGTGCCAGCAGTGCGGGACAGGCTAAGCGGGAGCAGTACTTC.

This clone was seen a handful of times. The chain employs TRBV3-1 (or the pseudogene TRBV3-2) and TRBJ1-6; D uncertain. Between the trimmed V and J ends, which lost 3 bases and 9 bases, there was a span of 9 bases. From germline, CDR1 is LGHDT and CDR2 YNNKEL (reference sequence). This CDR3 region has 13 residues. The CDR3 sequence: CASSQNVASPLHF. The CDR3 DNA reads as TGTGCCAGCAGCCAGAACGTGGCTTCACCCCTCCACTTT.

This clone has a single count. At one of its ends the junction is not consistent with the germline gene, which may arise from a read error. This chain links TRBV7-3 with TRBJ2-7; TRBD1 matches 7 bases. This CDR3 region has 15 residues. CDR1 and CDR2 from the germline V gene are SGHTA and FQGTGA. The chain's CDR3 is CASSLTGQAPYEQYF. Here the CDR3 DNA reads TGTGCCAGCAGCCTAACTGGACAGGCCCCCTACGAGCAGTACTTC. The variable domain in full, with the rest retrieved from reference TRBV7-3 and TRBJ2-7, is GAGVSQTPSNKVTEKGKYVELRCDPISGHTALYWYRQSLGQGPEFLIYFQGTGAADDSGLPNDRFFAVRPEGSVSTLKIQRTERGDSAVYLCASSLTGQAPYEQYFGPGTRLTVT.

The chain combines TRBV7-8 with TRBJ1-4; D unclear. V was pared by 2 bases and J by 1 base, with 8 bases between. Germline CDR1 reads SGHVS; CDR2 reads FQNEAQ. This CDR3 contains 15 residues. DNA of the CDR3: TGTGCCAGCAGCTTAATTCGGGGAACTAATGAAAAACTGTTTTTT. Translated: CASSLIRGTNEKLFF. Combining the CDR3 with reference TRBV7-8 and TRBJ1-4 gives the whole variable domain GAGVSQSPRYKVAKRGQDVALRCDPISGHVSLFWYQQALGQGPEFLTYFQNEAQLDKSGLPSDRFFAERPEGSVSTLKIQRTQQEDSAVYLCASSLIRGTNEKLFFGSGTQLSVL.

The chain uses TRBV19 and TRBJ1-1, with no clear D. CDR1 is LNHDA, CDR2 SQIVND, per germline (reference sequence). This CDR3 is 15 amino acids long. V was trimmed by 1 base and J by 0 bases, leaving 9 bases between them. Written as DNA, the CDR3 is TGTGCCAGTAGTATAGGAGGAGCTGTGAACACTGAAGCTTTCTTT. It yields the protein CASSIGGAVNTEAFF.

The rearrangement joins TRBV6-5 to TRBJ1-2; TRBD1 might be the D (5 bases). The CDR3 is 13 amino acids. The V and J ends lost 5 bases and 5 bases respectively, with 12 bases between them. The V gene's germline CDR1 is MNHEY and CDR2 SVGAGI. This CDR3 reads CASSTGTVYGYTF. The DNA of the CDR3 is TGTGCCAGCAGTACCGGGACTGTTTATGGCTACACCTTC.

The J gene is TRBJ1-3, the V gene TRBV12-3 or TRBV12-4, with D possibly TRBD1 on 6 matching bases. Trimming left V 11 bases short and J 0 bases short, with 11 bases between. The CDR3 is 13 residues long. The CDR3 sequence: CAHRVVSGNTIYF. The CDR3, as DNA: TGTGCCCACAGGGTAGTCTCTGGAAACACCATATATTTT.